A selection of T cell receptor beta chains follows, all from one sample in a study of cytomegalovirus exposure and HLA in healthy donors. The data were produced by immunoSEQ multiplex PCR, yet TCRdb's version contains in-frame clones alone and is incomplete. This table has roughly 150,000 clones, about four fifths appearing once. The source material was PBMCs. The source is a male donor in good health and CMV-seropositive. CDR3s include the opening cysteine and the closing phenylalanine or tryptophan. Fields, in order: D gene, clone size, V gene, J gene, CDR3 protein, CDR3 DNA. A D gene is named only where the DNA matches it firmly. Part of the rows lack a size; the others show once, few, many or a class for expanded clones.

.,.,TRBV6-1,TRBJ1-1,CASSADRTANTEAFF,TGTGCCAGCAGTGCCGACAGGACAGCGAACACTGAAGCTTTCTTT
.,.,TRBV7-8,TRBJ1-5,CASSKAGNQPQHF,TGTGCCAGCAGCAAAGCGGGCAATCAGCCCCAGCATTTT
.,.,TRBV6-1,TRBJ1-5,CASSERGLQPQHF,TGTGCCAGCAGTGAGCGAGGGCTACAGCCCCAGCATTTT
TRBD1,.,TRBV5-5,TRBJ1-2,CASSLRTGGSLGYGYTF,TGTGCCAGCAGCCTTCGGACAGGGGGCAGCCTCGGCTATGGCTACACCTTC
.,.,TRBV7-8,TRBJ2-7,CASSLPGSYEQYF,TGTGCCAGCAGCTTACCGGGGTCCTACGAGCAGTACTTC
.,.,TRBV30,TRBJ1-5,CAWSVSRESQHF,TGTGCCTGGAGTGTGTCGCGGGAATCTCAGCATTTT
TRBD1,.,TRBV6-5,TRBJ2-1,CASSSRPGQGINEQFF,TGTGCCAGCAGTTCCCGCCCGGGACAGGGGATCAATGAGCAGTTCTTC
.,few,TRBV6-5,TRBJ2-5,CASSYDRISKTQYF,TGTGCCAGCAGTTACGACAGAATATCTAAAACCCAGTACTTC
TRBD2,few,TRBV5-4,TRBJ2-2,CASSPLAGADGELFF,TGTGCCAGCAGCCCTCTAGCGGGAGCTGACGGGGAGCTGTTTTTT
TRBD1,.,TRBV5-1,TRBJ1-2,CASSPGTGGLMGYTF,TGCGCCAGCAGCCCGGGGACAGGGGGCCTGATGGGCTACACCTTC
.,.,TRBV13,TRBJ1-1,CASSSGQGYTEAFF,TGTGCCAGCAGCTCCGGGCAGGGGTACACTGAAGCTTTCTTT
.,.,TRBV28,TRBJ2-1,CASSITNEQFF,TGTGCCAGTTCGATTACAAATGAGCAGTTCTTC
.,.,TRBV6-1,TRBJ1-5,CASRVKGHQPQHF,TGTGCCAGCAGGGTCAAGGGGCATCAGCCCCAGCATTTT
.,.,TRBV6-5,TRBJ2-1,CASSHNAFNEQFF,TGTGCCAGCAGTCACAATGCCTTCAATGAGCAGTTCTTC
TRBD1,.,TRBV28,TRBJ1-6,CASSSTGVESPLHF,TGTGCCAGCAGTTCTACAGGGGTAGAATCACCCCTCCACTTT
TRBD1,.,TRBV5-8,TRBJ1-4,CASSGRTGVEKLFF,TGTGCCAGCAGCGGGAGGACAGGGGTCGAAAAACTGTTTTTT
.,.,TRBV9,TRBJ1-2,CASSVGGPWGGYTF,TGTGCCAGCAGCGTAGGCGGGCCCTGGGGAGGCTACACCTTC
.,once,TRBV6-5,TRBJ2-5,CASRTGSQTQYF,TGTGCCAGCAGGACGGGTAGCCAGACCCAGTACTTC
TRBD1,.,TRBV19,TRBJ2-7,CASSTGQAGAYEQYF,TGTGCCAGTAGTACCGGACAGGCTGGCGCCTACGAGCAGTACTTC
.,.,TRBV5-1,TRBJ2-1,CASSLVAGPSSYNEQLF,TGCGCCAGCAGCTTGGTCGCGGGTCCGAGCTCCTACAATGAGCAGCTCTTC
TRBD1,.,TRBV2,TRBJ1-2,CASRGRTGSYGYTF,TGTGCCAGCAGGGGAAGGACAGGGTCCTATGGCTACACCTTC
.,few,TRBV6-1,TRBJ1-1,CASSEYRGTEAFF,TGTGCCAGCAGTGAATATAGGGGTACTGAAGCTTTCTTT
TRBD1,.,TRBV7-2,TRBJ1-5,CASSRDSSKEAQHF,TGTGCCAGCAGCCGGGACAGCTCTAAGGAGGCCCAGCATTTT